Given below is one TCR beta chain in context. The antigen remains unidentified. This entry belongs to a study of T cells in localized non-small cell lung cancer. The CDR3 covers 16 residues. Per germline, CDR1 SGHTA and CDR2 FQGTGA. Trimming removed 5 bases from V and 3 bases from J; junction bases left unmatched: 8. Data came from immunoSEQ multiplex PCR; TCRdb stores just in-frame clones and leaves some out. The sample lists 100,000 to 150,000 clones; more than 80% were seen once. Findings of the study overall: A median roughly 50 of the top 100 tumor clones appeared in adjacent lung.

The rearrangement uses TRBV7-3 and TRBJ2-1; 9 bases match TRBD2. The sequencing used peripheral blood, collected before any cancer treatment. This TCR was sampled from a female donor at least 60 years old with stage I lung adenocarcinoma. The CDR3 DNA is TGTGCCAGCAGCGACCCTCTAGCGGGACTCTACAATGAGCAGTTCTTC. Translated, it gives CASSDPLAGLYNEQFF.